The TCR beta chain described here comes from a study of shared clonotypes between healthy human individuals. Across the study: CD4 naive and memory got three plates each, CD8 naive two, CD8 memory one.

CDR3 length equals 15 residues. The V gene's germline CDR1 is SNHLY and CDR2 FYNNEI. V was clipped by 6 bases and J by 0 bases, with 11 bases between them. As for this clone: Its antigen is not known.

Researchers partitioned CD4+ cells into CD45RA+ naive and CD45RA-negative memory subsets. General observations from the study: Sequencing depth was a factor that was expected to affect clonotype sharing among donors. Naive subsets typically showed greater estimated richness than memory subsets.

This table comes from immunoSEQ multiplex PCR, and its TCRdb copy is limited to in-frame clones, with some not included. The repertoire holds approximately 530,000 clones, with about 95% as singletons. The clonotype was recovered from a woman in her twenties or thirties in good health. Input material: naive CD4+ T cells sorted from blood. The subset was: CD45RA+ positively selected. The V gene is TRBV2, the J gene TRBJ1-4; D remains ambiguous. The CDR3 DNA reads TGTGCCAGCAGCCACGACCGGACAACTAATGAAAAACTGTTTTTT. Encoded protein: CASSHDRTTNEKLFF.